This passage covers 24 T cell receptor beta chains from one sample sequenced in a study of blood T cell repertoires in COVID-19. Generated by immunoSEQ multiplex PCR, the TCRdb table keeps only in-frame clones and is missing some. This sample carries a few hundred thousand clones, 88% of them seen once, and the ten largest clones take 5% to 6.5%. What was sequenced was peripheral blood. These receptors came from a woman in her 30s with COVID-19, enrolled during active disease.

The genes are TRBV2 and TRBJ2-3, with 7 positions matching TRBD1. This CDR3 contains 15 residues. Looked up from germline, CDR1 is SNHLY and CDR2 is FYNNEI. V gave up 4 bases and J gave up 3 bases; unmatched junction bases: 7. The CDR3 sequence is CASSVGTARTDTQYF. DNA of the CDR3: TGTGCCAGCAGTGTGGGGACAGCTAGAACAGATACGCAGTATTTT.

DNA of the CDR3: TGTGCCAGTAGGACGACAGTCTCACCCCTCCACTTT. Its protein product is CASRTTVSPLHF. The rearrangement uses TRBV19 and TRBJ1-6; TRBD1 is a possible D gene (5 bases). From germline, CDR1 is LNHDA and CDR2 SQIVND (reference sequence). V dropped 6 bases and J dropped 10 bases, with 10 bases sitting between them. The CDR3 spans 12 residues. The variable domain in full, completed from reference TRBV19 and TRBJ1-6, reads DGGITQSPKYLFRKEGQNVTLSCEQNLNHDAMYWYRQDPGQGLRLIYYSQIVNDFQKGDIAEGYSVSREKKESFPLTVTSAQKNPTAFYLCASRTTVSPLHFGNGTRLTVT.

The rearrangement joins TRBV20-1 to TRBJ1-2, with unresolved D. Germline CDR1 reads DFQATT; CDR2 reads SNEGSKA (reference sequence). V lost 3 bases to trimming and J lost 7 bases, with 3 bases between them. This CDR3 is built from 9 residues. This chain's CDR3 is CSASRGYTF. In DNA form, the CDR3 reads TGCAGTGCTAGTCGTGGCTACACCTTC.

CDR3 sequence: CASSRDRGADTQYF. Here the CDR3 DNA reads TGTGCCAGCAGCCGGGACAGGGGGGCGGATACGCAGTATTTT. The V and J genes are TRBV7-9 and TRBJ2-3; 11 positions match TRBD1. The CDR3 loop spans 14 amino acids. The V segment lost 5 bases and the J segment 6 bases; nucleotides outside the gene matches: 4. Per the germline V gene, CDR1 is SEHNR and CDR2 is FQNEAQ (reference sequence).

The chain recombines TRBV4-1 with TRBJ2-7, with 7 nucleotides matching TRBD2. Per the germline V gene, CDR1 is MGHRA and CDR2 is YSYEKL. This CDR3 is 8 amino acids long. The CDR3: CASEGGNV. The CDR3 nucleotides are TGCGCCAGCGAGGGAGGGAACGTC.

The chain joins TRBV6-2 or TRBV6-3 to TRBJ1-1; TRBD1 matches 8 bases. CDR1 is MNHEY, CDR2 SVGEGT, per germline. The CDR3 covers 13 residues. J was trimmed by 8 bases and V by 5 bases; bases with no gene match: 7. CDR3 nucleotides: TGTGCCAGCAGTCTCGTCCGGGACAGGGAAGCTTTCTTT. This sequence encodes CASSLVRDREAFF.

The V call is TRBV28, the J call TRBJ2-7; 8 bases align to TRBD1. V gave up 4 bases and J gave up 6 bases; unmatched junction bases: 11. The CDR3 is 15 amino acids. Germline CDR1 reads MDHEN; CDR2 reads SYDVKM. Written as DNA, the CDR3 is TGTGCCAGCAGTTGGACAGGGACGGCCTCGGCCGAGCAGTACTTC. Its protein product is CASSWTGTASAEQYF.

The rearrangement links TRBV11-2 to TRBJ2-5, with 9 bases identical to TRBD1. The CDR3 has 14 residues. After removal of 5 bases from V and 4 bases from J, the junction contained 5 bases not matched to a gene. The germline V gene has CDR1 SGHAT and CDR2 FQNNGV. CDR3: CASSEQGAGETQYF. In DNA, the CDR3 is TGTGCCAGCAGCGAACAGGGGGCCGGAGAGACCCAGTACTTC.

This sequence joins TRBV18 and TRBJ2-3, with a possible D match to TRBD2 (6 bases). This CDR3 has 15 residues. In germline, CDR1 is KGHSH, CDR2 LQKENI. The V end lost 3 bases, the J end lost 3 bases, and 13 bases lay between the germline ends. The CDR3 is CASSPPGTLTDTQYF. The CDR3 DNA follows: TGTGCCAGCTCACCGCCCGGGACTCTTACAGATACGCAGTATTTT.

The V and J genes are TRBV2 and TRBJ2-3; 9 bases line up with TRBD2. The CDR3 loop spans 16 amino acids. V shed 2 bases, J shed 2 bases, and the junction held 5 bases outside the gene matches. Germline V gives CDR1 SNHLY, CDR2 FYNNEI. The CDR3 loop reads CASSESSGAYTDTQYF. The CDR3 DNA is TGTGCCAGCAGTGAATCTAGCGGGGCGTACACAGATACGCAGTATTTT.

This clone was observed once. The chain employs TRBV6-5 and TRBJ2-7; perhaps TRBD2 as D (5 bases). The germline gives CDR1 MNHEY, CDR2 SVGAGI. Trimming pared 6 bases from V and 0 bases from J, leaving 9 bases between. The CDR3 covers 13 residues. The CDR3 sequence is CASRPGNSYEQYV. The DNA of the CDR3 is TGTGCCAGCAGACCGGGGAACTCCTACGAGCAGTACGTC.

The V call is TRBV7-9, the J call TRBJ2-1, with D possibly matching TRBD1 (6 bases). The V and J ends lost 5 bases and 2 bases respectively, with 13 bases between them. The CDR3 runs 15 residues. Germline CDR1 and CDR2: SEHNR and FQNEAQ (reference sequence). The CDR3 loop is CASSPLEGAYNEQFF. The CDR3 DNA follows: TGTGCCAGCAGCCCTCTAGAGGGGGCCTACAATGAGCAGTTCTTC.

The sample holds one count of this clone. This rearrangement joins TRBV9 to TRBJ2-3; TRBD1 is a possible D gene (6 bases). The germline CDR1 and CDR2 sequences are SGDLS and YYNGEE. The CDR3 totals 14 residues. Trimming removed 3 bases from V and 0 bases from J, with 8 bases in between. The CDR3 region is CASSGGQSTDTQYF. DNA of the CDR3: TGTGCCAGCAGCGGCGGACAGAGCACAGATACGCAGTATTTT.

The chain is built from TRBV28 and TRBJ2-7, with no clear D. CDR3 size: 14 residues. Trimming took 6 bases from V and 4 from J, leaving 16 bases between them. The germline CDR1 and CDR2 sequences are MDHEN and SYDVKM. CDR3 coding DNA: TGTGCCAGCAGACCCCCGGGTTCCCGGTACGAGCAGTACTTC. Its translation: CASRPPGSRYEQYF.

This clone occurred once. The rearrangement joins TRBV18 to TRBJ2-1; 8 positions match TRBD2. Per germline, CDR1 KGHSH and CDR2 LQKENI. The CDR3 spans 15 residues. Trimming cost V 6 bases and J 4 bases; bases outside gene matches: 8. This CDR3 reads CASSPQRGTYNEQFF. The CDR3 DNA is TGTGCCAGCTCCCCCCAGCGGGGGACTTACAATGAGCAGTTCTTC.

Notes on this clone: A junction end diverges from the germline sequence, so it may reflect a read error. This chain connects TRBV12-3 or TRBV12-4 to TRBJ2-3, with 11 positions matching TRBD1. The CDR3 extends over 13 amino acids. CDR3 nucleotide sequence: TGTGCCAGCAGTGGGGGTCGGACAGGGGGCTCCATTTTT. It yields the protein CASSGGRTGGSIF.

The V gene is TRBV2, the J gene TRBJ2-1; D perhaps matches TRBD2 (6 bases). Germline V gene lookup returns CDR1 SNHLY and CDR2 FYNNEI. The CDR3 is 14 residues long. Between the trimmed V and J ends, which lost 5 bases and 1 base, there was a span of 9 bases. The CDR3 bases are TGTGCCAGCAGTACGGGAGTATCCTACAATGAGCAGTTCTTC. It translates to CASSTGVSYNEQFF.

The V call is TRBV29-1, the J call TRBJ2-2; TRBD1 agrees at 8 bases. J was trimmed by 7 bases and V by 4 bases; bases with no gene match: 5. Per the germline V gene, CDR1 is SQVTM and CDR2 is ANQGSEA. The CDR3 extends over 13 amino acids. The CDR3 here is CSVVTGGSGELFF. Here the CDR3 DNA reads TGCAGCGTTGTTACAGGGGGGAGCGGGGAGCTGTTTTTT.

The V and J genes are TRBV2 and TRBJ2-7, with D maybe TRBD1 (6 bases). The ends were cut back, 7 bases at V and 5 bases at J, with 15 bases in the middle. The CDR3 sequence is 13 residues long. Germline V CDR1 and CDR2: SNHLY, FYNNEI. The CDR3: CASNPRGLHEQYF. CDR3 DNA: TGTGCCAGCAATCCCAGGGGCCTACACGAGCAGTACTTC.

The chain uses TRBV6-2 or TRBV6-3 and TRBJ2-7, with 7 bases matching TRBD1. The germline gives CDR1 MNHEY, CDR2 SVGEGT. The CDR3 is 12 amino acids. Trimming removed 5 bases from V and 5 bases from J; junction bases left unmatched: 3. The CDR3: CASSKQGNEQYV. In DNA form, the CDR3 reads TGTGCCAGCAGTAAACAGGGGAACGAGCAGTACGTC.

V is TRBV2 and J is TRBJ2-4, with 10 bases that match TRBD1. The germline gives CDR1 SNHLY, CDR2 FYNNEI. V shed 6 bases, J shed 7 bases, and the junction held 9 bases outside the gene matches. The CDR3 sequence is 15 residues long. In DNA, the CDR3 is TGTGCCAGCAGATTAGACAGGGGGCTATCGAACATTCAGTACTTC. Its protein product is CASRLDRGLSNIQYF.

This rearrangement joins TRBV6-6 to TRBJ2-7, with D maybe TRBD1 (6 bases). Germline V CDR1 and CDR2: MNHNY, SVGAGI (reference sequence). Trimming removed 7 bases at V and 5 bases at J, with 15 bases between. The CDR3 is 13 residues long. The CDR3 loop reads CASKQGHPHEQYF. The CDR3 region has the DNA TGTGCCAGCAAACAGGGCCACCCCCACGAGCAGTACTTC.

V gene TRBV2 combines with J gene TRBJ1-2; D call uncertain. V lost 2 bases to trimming and J lost 2 bases, with 6 bases between them. The CDR3 length is 13 residues. Germline V CDR1 and CDR2: SNHLY, FYNNEI. CDR3 loop: CASSETGNYGYTF. Written as DNA, the CDR3 is TGTGCCAGCAGTGAAACGGGGAACTATGGCTACACCTTC. Drawing the rest from reference TRBV2 and TRBJ1-2, the complete variable domain is EPEVTQTPSHQVTQMGQEVILRCVPISNHLYFYWYRQILGQKVEFLVSFYNNEISEKSEIFDDQFSVERPDGSNFTLKIRSTKLEDSAMYFCASSETGNYGYTFGSGTRLTVV.

This clone was found once. The chain carries TRBV7-2 and TRBJ2-3; 9 nucleotides align to TRBD2. J was trimmed by 6 bases and V by 2 bases; bases with no gene match: 9. CDR1 SGHTA and CDR2 FQGNSA come from the germline V gene. This CDR3 spans 16 amino acids. The CDR3 sequence: CASSLFGGGAGDTQYF. In DNA, the CDR3 is TGTGCCAGCAGCTTATTTGGCGGGGGGGCCGGGGATACGCAGTATTTT.